Below, one T cell receptor (beta chain) is given with its context. It has no known antigen specificity. At one end, the junction sequence differs from germline, possibly due to a read error. The germline V gene (reference sequence) yields SEHNR for CDR1 and FQNEAQ for CDR2. The CDR3 holds 16 amino acids from the cysteine to the phenylalanine. Left in the record is the CDR3 DNA by itself, 48 bases read in frame from the first base. This specimen comes from a study of T cell repertoires in cytomegalovirus infection (dated by TCRdb to between 2018 and 2021). With regard to the full study: Donor HLA type was relevant to the analysis, because carriage of CMV infection together with the matching HLA type was indicated by public TCR beta signatures.

Sequencing took place on an Illumina HiSeq 1500. TCRdb redid the processing of the public reads, applying fastp at Q25 and MiXCR, and retained in-frame beta chains. Entries that share a CDR3 protein sequence are merged under the most common genes and DNA. The sample table shows under 850,000 distinct CDR3 sequences, and less than 40% are seen once. The ten largest clones represent roughly 2.8% of the sample. General conclusions and limits of the study: The ex vivo response was dominated by HLA-C-restricted CMV-specific TCR beta clonotypes, which also provided the single most frequent clonotype in two of eight donors. Cumulative frequency of public TCR beta family members discriminated carriers of CMV infection plus the relevant HLA type in this cohort and an independent 352-donor cohort.

The chain uses TRBV7-9 and TRBJ1-4; a tentative D match to TRBD1 spans 5 bases. The sample comprised PBMCs. The receptor was derived from a human donor in good health (CMV status not recorded). Some clones in this sample may be carry-over from other donors' samples. The CDR3 protein sequence reads: CASSMETRDLRRKTVF. The nucleotide sequence is TGTGCCAGCAGCATGGAAACGCGGGACCTCAGGAGAAAAACTGTCTTT.